One sample yielded the 30 T cell receptor beta chains listed below, sequenced in a study of blood T cell repertoires in COVID-19. Profiling relied on immunoSEQ multiplex PCR, and the TCRdb table lists in-frame clones only, not all of them. The sample has 77,000 or so clones, about 74% seen once. Sequenced sample: peripheral blood. The source of these receptors is a human donor with acute or convalescent COVID-19. The donor label of this sample is uncertain.

J is TRBJ2-1 and V is TRBV10-3; weak D call: TRBD1 (5 bases). Trimming pared 6 bases from V and 7 bases from J, leaving 16 bases between. CDR1 and CDR2 from the germline V gene are ENHRY and SYGVKD. This CDR3 spans 14 amino acids. Here the CDR3 reads CAIRRDQGANEQFF. The CDR3 DNA follows: TGTGCCATCAGGAGAGATCAGGGTGCTAATGAGCAGTTCTTC.

The J gene is TRBJ2-1, the V gene TRBV6-2 or TRBV6-3, with 9 bases aligning to TRBD2. This CDR3 region has 16 residues. Germline CDR1 is MNHEY and CDR2 is SVGEGT. Trimming cost V 2 bases and J 2 bases; bases outside gene matches: 4. CDR3 in amino acids: CASSYPRGGAYNEQFF. For the CDR3, the DNA is TGTGCCAGCAGTTACCCGCGGGGGGGGGCCTACAATGAGCAGTTCTTC.

This clone was detected only once. This rearrangement joins TRBV29-1 to TRBJ1-2; a weak D match, TRBD1 (5 bases). With 4 bases removed from V and 4 bases from J, the gap between germline ends came to 13 bases. CDR1 SQVTM and CDR2 ANQGSEA come from the germline V gene. The CDR3 has 13 amino acids. In DNA, the CDR3 is TGCAGCGTTGGTTTTTGGGGCTCCTATGGCTACACCTTC. It is translated as CSVGFWGSYGYTF.

This rearrangement joins TRBV6-6 to TRBJ1-4, with 8 nucleotides matching TRBD1. J lost 2 bases, V lost 6 bases, and 8 bases had no gene match. The V gene's germline CDR1 is MNHNY and CDR2 SVGAGI (reference sequence). This CDR3 comprises 16 residues. CDR3 DNA sequence: TGTGCCAGCAGGCCGGCTCCAGGGGGCACTAATGAAAAACTGTTTTTT. The encoded protein is CASRPAPGGTNEKLFF.

This chain joins TRBV20-1 and TRBJ1-2; D may be TRBD1 (5 bases). CDR3 length equals 11 residues. Germline CDR1 is DFQATT and CDR2 is SNEGSKA (reference sequence). Between the trimmed V and J ends, which lost 4 bases and 6 bases, there was a span of 9 bases. CDR3 sequence (DNA): TGCAGTGCTATGCGGGGGGATGGCTACACCTTC. It yields the protein CSAMRGDGYTF.

As DNA, the CDR3 is TGCGCCAGCAGCTTGATGAGAGATACGCAGTATTTT. Amino acids: CASSLMRDTQYF. The J gene is TRBJ2-3, the V gene TRBV5-1; D remains unclear. V lost 1 base to trimming and J lost 5 bases, with 5 bases between them. CDR1 and CDR2 from the germline V gene are SGHRS and YFSETQ. The CDR3 has 12 amino acids.

The chain links TRBV12-3 or TRBV12-4 to TRBJ2-2; D call uncertain. There are 13 residues in the CDR3. The ends were cut back, 3 bases at V and 7 bases at J, with 9 bases in the middle. CDR3 DNA sequence: TGTGCCAGCAGTTTGGTCGGAGTCGGGGAGCTGTTTTTT. Protein product: CASSLVGVGELFF.

The chain couples TRBV14 to TRBJ2-5, with 7 bases identical to TRBD2. CDR3 length: 16 amino acids. Germline loops: CDR1 SGHDN, CDR2 FVKESK. V was clipped by 0 bases and J by 5 bases; unmatched bases: 9. The CDR3 here is CASSQEKTSLGETQYF. Here the CDR3 DNA reads TGTGCCAGCAGCCAAGAGAAGACTAGCCTAGGGGAGACCCAGTACTTC.

A few counts support this clone. The chain combines TRBV7-3 with TRBJ2-2; maybe TRBD2 (5 bases). V lost 1 base and J 2 bases, leaving 8 bases between the germline ends. CDR3 length: 15 amino acids. Germline assignment: CDR1 SGHTA and CDR2 FQGTGA. This chain's CDR3 is CASSLSGRNTGELFF. DNA of the CDR3: TGTGCCAGCAGCTTAAGTGGGAGAAACACCGGGGAGCTGTTTTTT.

The CDR3 DNA reads TGTGCCAGCAGCTTTCTTCGCACAGATACGCAGTATTTT. Its protein is CASSFLRTDTQYF. V is TRBV11-2 and J is TRBJ2-3; D gene unclear. Germline lookup yields CDR1 SGHAT and CDR2 FQNNGV. The CDR3 covers 13 residues. V dropped 3 bases and J dropped 1 base, with 5 bases sitting between them.

CDR3 sequence: CAWSDGQGNEKLFF. The CDR3 nucleotides are TGTGCCTGGAGCGACGGACAGGGAAATGAAAAACTGTTTTTT. V gene TRBV30 combines with J gene TRBJ1-4; 8 positions match TRBD1. The germline gives CDR1 GTSNPN, CDR2 SVGIG (reference sequence). CDR3 length: 14 residues. V dropped 3 bases and J dropped 5; count of bases not matched to a gene: 5.

The chain is built from TRBV7-2 and TRBJ2-1, with TRBD1 matching 9 bases. CDR3 size: 15 residues. The J segment lost 6 bases and the V segment lost 5 bases, leaving 8 bases of the junction unmatched. Germline-derived CDR1 and CDR2 are SGHTA and FQGNSA. This CDR3 reads CASSPSTGGGNEQFF. CDR3 sequence (DNA): TGTGCCAGCAGCCCGTCGACAGGGGGTGGCAATGAGCAGTTCTTC.

This clone has more than one count but fewer than ten. The V and J genes are TRBV9 and TRBJ2-6, with TRBD1 matching 9 bases. CDR3 length: 20 amino acids. V was pared by 7 bases and J by 0 bases, with 17 bases of the junction left unmatched. Germline CDR1 is SGDLS and CDR2 is YYNGEE. CDR3 loop: CASVLGTGSGPNSGANVLTF. The CDR3 DNA follows: TGTGCCAGCGTACTCGGGACAGGGAGTGGGCCAAACTCTGGGGCCAACGTCCTGACTTTC.

This clone has a handful of counts. The chain employs TRBV11-1 and TRBJ2-3; possible D gene TRBD1, 5 bases. V shed 6 bases and J shed 4 bases, with 8 bases lying between them. Germline V gene sequence: CDR1 SGHAT, CDR2 FQDESV (reference sequence). This CDR3 spans 12 amino acids. The CDR3 loop is CASSSGPDTQYF. The CDR3 DNA is TGTGCCAGCAGTTCAGGGCCAGATACGCAGTATTTT.

V gene TRBV27 combines with J gene TRBJ1-3, with D perhaps matching TRBD1 (5 bases). Between the trimmed V and J ends, which lost 11 bases and 4 bases, there was a span of 18 bases. The germline gives CDR1 MNHEY, CDR2 SMNVEV (reference sequence). This CDR3 has 14 amino acids. CDR3 DNA: TGTGCCGCGCTCAGGGAGGCAGGAGGAAACACCATATATTTT. It encodes CAALREAGGNTIYF.

The chain recombines TRBV2 with TRBJ1-5; maybe TRBD1 (5 bases). The germline V gene has CDR1 SNHLY and CDR2 FYNNEI. The CDR3 runs 13 residues. The V gene lost 6 bases and the J gene lost 3 bases, with 9 bases spanning the gap. In DNA form, the CDR3 reads TGTGCCAGCAGCCGGGGGTTCAATCAGCCCCAGCATTTT. This gives the protein CASSRGFNQPQHF.

The V and J genes are TRBV7-2 and TRBJ2-3, with 9 bases that match TRBD2. The germline CDR1 and CDR2 sequences are SGHTA and FQGNSA. V shed 4 bases, J shed 1 base, and the junction held 3 bases outside the gene matches. The CDR3 length is 15 residues. CDR3 region: CASSYVAGGTDTQYF. In DNA, the CDR3 is TGTGCCAGCAGCTACGTAGCGGGGGGCACAGATACGCAGTATTTT.

This chain uses TRBV7-2 with TRBJ2-1; a weak D match, TRBD2 (5 bases). This CDR3 spans 14 amino acids. V lost 2 bases, J lost 7 bases, and 12 bases lay in between. Germline-derived CDR1 and CDR2 are SGHTA and FQGNSA. In nucleotides, the CDR3 is TGTGCCAGCAGCTTATTCCCCCTAGCAAATGAGCAGTTCTTC. Its protein is CASSLFPLANEQFF.

As DNA, the CDR3 is TGTGCCAGTAGTATCTTAGCTCCCCGCCGCAATCAGCCCCAGCATTTT. It codes for CASSILAPRRNQPQHF. The chain combines TRBV19 with TRBJ1-5; no reliable D call. This CDR3 spans 16 amino acids. Trimming left V 3 bases short and J 2 bases short, with 14 bases between. Germline V gene lookup returns CDR1 LNHDA and CDR2 SQIVND (reference sequence).

V gene TRBV28 combines with J gene TRBJ1-2; D not certain. Germline CDR1 and CDR2: MDHEN and SYDVKM. Trimming took 7 bases from V and 1 from J, leaving 7 bases between them. The length of the CDR3 is 12 residues. The chain's CDR3 is CASNLSNYGYTF. CDR3 DNA: TGTGCCAGCAATCTTAGTAACTATGGCTACACCTTC.

This clone showed up many times. The rearrangement joins TRBV28 to TRBJ2-3, with unresolved D. The CDR3 covers 14 residues. V was cut by 3 bases and J by 3 bases, with 10 bases left in between. The germline V gene has CDR1 MDHEN and CDR2 SYDVKM. Here the CDR3 DNA reads TGTGCCAGCAGTTTCCTTTCCGGGACAGATACGCAGTATTTT. Amino acid sequence: CASSFLSGTDTQYF.

The genes are TRBV4-1 and TRBJ1-4; weak D call: TRBD1 (6 bases). The CDR3 totals 17 residues. The V gene lost 1 base and the J gene lost 2 bases, with 14 bases spanning the gap. In germline, CDR1 is MGHRA, CDR2 YSYEKL. The CDR3 bases are TGCGCCAGCAGCCAAGTGGCCGAGACAGGCACTAATGAAAAACTGTTTTTT. Translated: CASSQVAETGTNEKLFF.

In regard to this clone: This sample includes further DNA sequences coding for the same CDR3. The rearrangement uses TRBV11-2 and TRBJ2-1; D is possibly TRBD2 (6 bases). The ends were cut back, 1 base at V and 4 bases at J, with 8 bases in the middle. The CDR3 covers 14 residues. Germline loops: CDR1 SGHAT, CDR2 FQNNGV. CDR3: CASSLAGTYNEQFF. The CDR3 DNA follows: TGTGCCAGCAGCTTAGCAGGGACTTACAATGAGCAGTTCTTC. The full variable domain, with the rest looked up from reference TRBV11-2 and TRBJ2-1, is EAGVAQSPRYKIIEKRQSVAFWCNPISGHATLYWYQQILGQGPKLLIQFQNNGVVDDSQLPKDRFSAERLKGVDSTLKIQPAKLEDSAVYLCASSLAGTYNEQFFGPGTRLTVL.

CDR3 residues: CASSLTSGRNQPQHF. CDR3 nucleotides: TGTGCCAGTAGTCTGACCTCAGGGCGCAATCAGCCCCAGCATTTT. The gene calls are TRBV19 and TRBJ1-5; weak D call: TRBD1 (5 bases). CDR3 length: 15 residues. V lost 5 bases to trimming and J lost 2 bases, with 13 bases between them. From germline, CDR1 is LNHDA and CDR2 SQIVND (reference sequence).

This clone was counted many times. CDR3 amino acids: CASSPAPGEGNTEAFF. The CDR3 nucleotides are TGTGCCAGCAGCCCCGCTCCTGGGGAGGGGAACACTGAAGCTTTCTTT. The J gene is TRBJ1-1, the V gene TRBV7-9; no clear D. V was clipped by 5 bases and J by 1 base, with 17 bases between them. The germline V gene has CDR1 SEHNR and CDR2 FQNEAQ (reference sequence). CDR3 length: 16 amino acids.

This clone was seen a handful of times. The V call is TRBV18, the J call TRBJ2-7, with D unresolved. Deletions cut 6 bases from V and 0 bases from J, with 6 bases between. Germline V CDR1 and CDR2: KGHSH, LQKENI. This CDR3 comprises 12 residues. CDR3 nucleotides: TGTGCCAGCTCCTCTAGCTCCTACGAGCAGTACGTC. Its translation is CASSSSSYEQYV.

This clone was counted a single time. The rearrangement joins TRBV3-1 (or the pseudogene TRBV3-2) to TRBJ2-7, with 9 nucleotides matching TRBD2. The CDR3 runs to 15 residues. The J segment lost 5 bases and the V segment lost 6 bases, leaving 11 bases of the junction unmatched. Per the germline V gene, CDR1 is LGHDT and CDR2 is YNNKEL (reference sequence). The CDR3 nucleotides are TGTGCCAGCAGGAAACTAGCGGGTTTCCCGGACGAGCAGTACTTC. Protein: CASRKLAGFPDEQYF.

This clone was detected a few times. This chain links TRBV6-5 with TRBJ2-7; 8 bases are shared with TRBD1. The V gene end was trimmed by 10 bases and the J gene end by 6 bases; junction bases not matched to a gene: 11. Germline lookup yields CDR1 MNHEY and CDR2 SVGAGI. The CDR3 is made up of 13 amino acids. In DNA, the CDR3 is TGTGCCACCTGGGGACAGGACCGCGGCGAGCAGTACGTC. It specifies CATWGQDRGEQYV.

This sequence joins TRBV5-5 and TRBJ2-5, with 7 bases aligning to TRBD2. CDR1 is SGHKS and CDR2 is YYEKEE in the germline V gene (reference sequence). The CDR3 has 17 amino acids. V shed 0 bases and J 0 bases; nucleotides not matched to a gene: 8. The DNA of the CDR3 is TGTGCCAGCAGCTTGGGGGTGAGCGGGATTAACCAAGAGACCCAGTACTTC. As protein: CASSLGVSGINQETQYF. The variable domain in full, with the rest retrieved from reference TRBV5-5 and TRBJ2-5, is DAGVTQSPTHLIKTRGQQVTLRCSPISGHKSVSWYQQVLGQGPQFIFQYYEKEERGRGNFPDRFSARQFPNYSSELNVNALLLGDSALYLCASSLGVSGINQETQYFGPGTRLLVL.

The chain combines TRBV15 with TRBJ1-1, with 9 bases aligning to TRBD1. CDR1 LNHNV and CDR2 YYDKDF come from the germline V gene (reference sequence). J lost 5 bases, V lost 5 bases, and 9 bases had no gene match. This CDR3 has 15 residues. In DNA, the CDR3 is TGTGCCACCAGCGGGGGGGGACAGGGAAGAACTGAAGCTTTCTTT. As protein: CATSGGGQGRTEAFF. Together with reference TRBV15 and TRBJ1-1, the CDR3 gives the full variable domain: DAMVIQNPRYQVTQFGKPVTLSCSQTLNHNVMYWYQQKSSQAPKLLFHYYDKDFNNEADTPDNFQSRRPNTSFCFLDIRSPGLGDTAMYLCATSGGGQGRTEAFFGQGTRLTVV.